This entry lists 29 T cell receptor beta chains sequenced from one sample in a study of T cells in women clearing cervical HPV infection. Sequenced by immunoSEQ multiplex PCR; TCRdb stores in-frame clones only, minus some. The sample has approximately 35,000 clones; the top ten hold 1.7%. The sample taken for sequencing was blood buffy coat. The receptors were sampled from a woman aged 18 to 75 with a cervical HPV16 infection that either progressed to CIN3+ or cleared (not recorded which).

A remark on this clone: The read ends 3 residues early relative to the CDR3; the germline J gene fills the gap. This chain links TRBV2 with TRBJ2-3; maybe TRBD2 (6 bases). The CDR3 is made up of 13 amino acids. Germline V gives CDR1 SNHLY, CDR2 FYNNEI. This CDR3 is CASTRDSQETQYF. Incomplete CDR3 DNA: TGTGCCAGCACCCGGGACTCCCAAGAGACG.

A word on this clone: The read stops 3 residues short of the end of the CDR3; the missing end is completed from the germline J gene. This chain uses TRBV24-1 with TRBJ2-3, with D maybe TRBD1 (6 bases). CDR3 length: 15 residues. CDR1 is KGHDR, CDR2 SFDVKD, per germline. V was cut by 10 bases and J by 7 bases, with 23 bases left in between. The CDR3 bases that were read are TGTGCCACGACAACAGGGCCCTTGACCCGGAATACG. This gives the protein CATTTGPLTRNT. Given in full, the CDR3 is CATTTGPLTRNTQYF.

In regard to this clone: The read comes to an end 3 residues before the CDR3 does, leaving the germline J gene to fill in the end. V gene TRBV7-9 combines with J gene TRBJ2-4, with 7 bases identical to TRBD2. Germline V gene data show CDR1 as SEHNR and CDR2 as FQNEAQ (reference sequence). Trimming removed 2 bases from V and 5 bases from J; junction bases left unmatched: 0. CDR3 size: 13 residues. The CDR3 spells CASSLSGENIQYF. The part of the CDR3 DNA that was read is TGTGCCAGCAGCTTAAGCGGGGAAAACATT.

Remarks on this clone: Coverage ceases 3 residues before the CDR3 finishes, and the germline J gene fills in the end. The chain combines TRBV7-6 with TRBJ1-2; 9 bases align to TRBD1. CDR3 length equals 14 residues. Trimming removed 4 bases from V and 4 bases from J; junction bases left unmatched: 4. CDR1 and CDR2 (germline): SGHVS, FNYEAQ. The CDR3 here is CASSSGTGSYGYTF. The sequenced part of the CDR3 DNA is TGTGCCAGCAGCTCCGGGACAGGGAGCTATGGC.

With regard to this clone: The sequenced fragment ends 3 residues before the CDR3 boundary, so the rest is inferred from the germline J gene. V and J are TRBV5-5 and TRBJ1-1, with 8 nucleotides matching TRBD1. The CDR3 is 13 amino acids. The V and J ends lost 4 bases and 7 bases, in that order; junction bases with no gene match: 6. Germline V gene data show CDR1 as SGHKS and CDR2 as YYEKEE (reference sequence). The CDR3 spells CASSPGTGLEAFF. The covered CDR3 bases are TGTGCCAGCAGCCCCGGGACAGGTCTTGAA.

Note on this clone: The missing CDR3 end, 3 residues past where the read stops, is filled in from the germline J gene. This rearrangement joins TRBV10-1 to TRBJ1-5; maybe TRBD1 (6 bases). This CDR3 has 20 amino acids. The V gene's germline CDR1 is WNHNN and CDR2 SYGVQD (reference sequence). Trimming left V 2 bases short and J 4 bases short, with 27 bases between. The part of the CDR3 DNA that was read is TGCGCCAGCAGTGAGCCGAAACTTACAGGGATACGGGCCGTGAATCAGCCC. Amino acids: CASSEPKLTGIRAVNQP. The entire CDR3 protein reads CASSEPKLTGIRAVNQPQHF.

Regarding this clone: The read terminates 3 residues before the CDR3 end, so the remaining end is supplied by the germline J gene. J is TRBJ2-1 and V is TRBV19, with 10 positions matching TRBD1. This CDR3 is built from 14 residues. V dropped 7 bases and J dropped 7; count of bases not matched to a gene: 7. Germline CDR1 reads LNHDA; CDR2 reads SQIVND (reference sequence). The CDR3 here is CASTGQGSNNEQFF. CDR3 DNA (partial): TGTGCCAGTACGGGACAGGGGAGTAATAATGAG.

As for this clone: The CDR3 is cut off 3 residues early in the read; its end comes from the germline J gene. The V call is TRBV28, the J call TRBJ1-2; D may be TRBD1 (5 bases). Germline assignment: CDR1 MDHEN and CDR2 SYDVKM. This CDR3 region has 13 residues. V dropped 3 bases and J dropped 5 bases, with 10 bases sitting between them. Partial CDR3 DNA: TGTGCCAGCAGTTTTGAGGCAGGGTATGGC. It yields the protein CASSFEAGYG. The whole CDR3 sequence reads CASSFEAGYGYTF.

Notes on this clone: Read data end 3 residues before the CDR3 end; the end is taken from the germline J gene. V gene TRBV20-1 combines with J gene TRBJ1-1, with a possible D match to TRBD1 (6 bases). The CDR3 consists of 11 residues. The germline gives CDR1 DFQATT, CDR2 SNEGSKA (reference sequence). V was shortened by 6 bases and J by 4 bases, with 9 bases between the two germline ends. CDR3 protein: CSASRGTEAFF. The CDR3 bases that were read are TGCAGTGCGAGCAGGGGCACTGAA.

Worth noting for this clone: The CDR3 end falls 3 residues outside the read, so it is completed with the germline J gene. V is TRBV5-1 and J is TRBJ2-2, with D unclear. The germline CDR1 and CDR2 sequences are SGHRS and YFSETQ. Deletions cut 1 base from V and 1 base from J, with 5 bases between. The CDR3 is 14 residues long. Partial CDR3 DNA: TGCGCCAGCAGCTTGTTTCAGAACACCGGGGAG. Amino acid sequence: CASSLFQNTGE. Given in full, the CDR3 is CASSLFQNTGELFF. Full variable domain (rest looked up from reference TRBV5-1 and TRBJ2-2): KAGVTQTPRYLIKTRGQQVTLSCSPISGHRSVSWYQQTPGQGLQFLFEYFSETQRNKGNFPGRFSGRQFSNSRSEMNVSTLELGDSALYLCASSLFQNTGELFFGEGSRLTVL.

With respect to this clone: The read terminates 3 residues before the CDR3 end, so the remaining end is supplied by the germline J gene. The chain is built from TRBV2 and TRBJ1-3, with D possibly matching TRBD1 (5 bases). The CDR3 covers 14 residues. Germline CDR1 and CDR2: SNHLY and FYNNEI. The ends were cut back, 8 bases at V and 0 bases at J, with 11 bases in the middle. CDR3 DNA, as far as it was read: TGTGCCAGCGGGGACTTTTCCTCTGGAAACACC. Translating gives CASGDFSSGNT. The full CDR3 is CASGDFSSGNTIYF.

As to this clone: The read comes to an end 3 residues before the CDR3 does, leaving the germline J gene to fill in the end. J is TRBJ1-4 and V is TRBV6-2 or TRBV6-3, with a possible D match to TRBD1 (5 bases). The germline gives CDR1 MNHEY, CDR2 SVGEGT. The CDR3 is made up of 16 amino acids. The sequenced CDR3 bases are TGTGCCAGCAGTTTCAGGGTGGCGTCTGGGGCCAACGTA. This encodes CASSFRVASGANV. In full, the CDR3 reads CASSFRVASGANVLFF.

In the case of this clone: The missing CDR3 end, 3 residues past where the read stops, is filled in from the germline J gene. The chain is built from TRBV5-1 and TRBJ1-6; D gene uncertain. Germline-derived CDR1 and CDR2 are SGHRS and YFSETQ. The CDR3 contains 13 residues. The germline V and J ends were trimmed by 0 bases and 8 bases, with 6 bases remaining between them. This CDR3 reads CASSLEGYSPLHF. CDR3 DNA, as far as it was read: TGCGCCAGCAGCTTGGAGGGTTATTCACCC.

As concerns this clone: The read stops 3 residues short of the end of the CDR3; the missing end is completed from the germline J gene. The J gene is TRBJ1-4, the V gene TRBV19; D is uncertain. CDR1 and CDR2 from the germline V gene are LNHDA and SQIVND (reference sequence). The V end lost 6 bases, the J end lost 1 base, and 9 bases lay between the germline ends. CDR3 length: 14 residues. The CDR3 region is CASSTPRTNEKLFF. The sequenced part of the CDR3 DNA is TGTGCCAGTAGCACACCAAGAACTAATGAAAAA.

Details on this clone: Read data end 3 residues before the CDR3 end; the end is taken from the germline J gene. The same CDR3 arises from other DNA sequences in this sample as well. The gene calls are TRBV7-6 and TRBJ1-1; no definite D call. Germline values: CDR1 SGHVS, CDR2 FNYEAQ. This CDR3 is built from 16 residues. CDR3: CASSSTSGRRGETAFF. The CDR3 bases that were read are TGTGCCAGCAGCTCGACGAGCGGCCGACGGGGAGAGACA.

CDR3 region: CASSMARGGGNQPQHF. Partial CDR3 DNA: TGTGCCAGTAGTATGGCCCGGGGGGGCGGCAATCAGCCC. This sequence joins TRBV19 and TRBJ1-5; D might be TRBD1 (6 bases). The read comes to an end 3 residues before the CDR3 does, leaving the germline J gene to fill in the end. The germline V gene encodes CDR1 LNHDA and CDR2 SQIVND (reference sequence). The CDR3 has 16 amino acids. The V end was cut by 3 bases, the J end by 2 bases, with 14 bases between. Using reference TRBV19 and TRBJ1-5 for the parts outside the CDR3, the full variable domain is DGGITQSPKYLFRKEGQNVTLSCEQNLNHDAMYWYRQDPGQGLRLIYYSQIVNDFQKGDIAEGYSVSREKKESFPLTVTSAQKNPTAFYLCASSMARGGGNQPQHFGDGTRLSIL.

To note about this clone: Sequencing ends 3 residues short of the CDR3 end; the germline J gene provides the rest. The chain recombines TRBV7-2 with TRBJ2-5, with 10 bases fitting TRBD2. CDR1 is SGHTA, CDR2 FQGNSA, per germline. The CDR3 runs to 15 residues. V shed 8 bases, J shed 4 bases, and the junction held 10 bases outside the gene matches. The sequenced part of the CDR3 DNA is TGTGCCAGCTCGCGGGCTAGCGGGGGTTCAGAGACC. It codes for CASSRASGGSET. The complete CDR3 protein is CASSRASGGSETQYF.

Remarks on this clone: The read ends 3 residues before the CDR3 terminus; that terminus is restored from the germline J gene. The gene calls are TRBV30 and TRBJ2-5, with TRBD2 identical over 7 bases. V was pared by 5 bases and J by 1 base, with 4 bases of the junction left unmatched. CDR3 length: 13 amino acids. Per germline, CDR1 GTSNPN and CDR2 SVGIG (reference sequence). CDR3 residues: CAWARGVQETQYF. The part of the CDR3 DNA that was read is TGTGCCTGGGCCCGGGGGGTCCAAGAGACC.

Turning to this clone: The read stops 3 residues short of the end of the CDR3; the missing end is completed from the germline J gene. This rearrangement joins TRBV19 to TRBJ2-2; TRBD1 aligns across 12 bases. CDR1 and CDR2 (germline): LNHDA, SQIVND (reference sequence). CDR3 length: 19 residues. CDR3 amino acids: CASILFTTGTGGPGSPLFF. CDR3 bases read: TGTGCCAGTATTTTATTTACGACCGGGACAGGGGGCCCCGGGTCACCG. Based on the CDR3 plus reference TRBV19 and TRBJ2-2, the full variable domain is DGGITQSPKYLFRKEGQNVTLSCEQNLNHDAMYWYRQDPGQGLRLIYYSQIVNDFQKGDIAEGYSVSREKKESFPLTVTSAQKNPTAFYLCASILFTTGTGGPGSPLFFGEGSRLTVL.

The covered CDR3 bases are TGTGCCAGCTCACCACCGGACACTGAAAAA. It is translated as CASSPPDTEK. The CDR3, in full, reads CASSPPDTEKLFF. V is TRBV18 and J is TRBJ1-4, with D perhaps matching TRBD1 (5 bases). The read terminates 3 residues before the CDR3 end, so the remaining end is supplied by the germline J gene. V was clipped by 0 bases and J by 7 bases, with 6 bases between them. Germline values: CDR1 KGHSH, CDR2 LQKENI. CDR3 length: 13 amino acids.

Of note for this clone: The read stops 3 residues short of the end of the CDR3; the missing end is completed from the germline J gene. This sequence joins TRBV7-9 and TRBJ2-2; D might be TRBD1 (6 bases). This CDR3 spans 14 amino acids. In germline, CDR1 is SEHNR, CDR2 FQNEAQ (reference sequence). Between the trimmed V and J ends, which lost 5 bases and 10 bases, there was a span of 17 bases. Here the CDR3 reads CASSDGTLTEELFF. Incomplete CDR3 DNA: TGTGCCAGCAGCGACGGGACACTCACGGAGGAG.

In regard to this clone: The read terminates 3 residues ahead of where the CDR3 ends, so the germline J gene completes it. The chain uses TRBV13 and TRBJ2-7; TRBD1 matches at 8 bases. Germline assignment: CDR1 PRHDT and CDR2 FYEKMQ (reference sequence). The V gene end was trimmed by 5 bases and the J gene end by 5 bases; junction bases not matched to a gene: 11. The CDR3 sequence is 15 residues long. CDR3 DNA (partial): TGTGCCAGCAGCCCCGACAGGGGTCTCATCGACGAG. Translation: CASSPDRGLIDE. The complete CDR3 protein is CASSPDRGLIDEQYF.

Remarks on this clone: The read terminates 3 residues ahead of where the CDR3 ends, so the germline J gene completes it. The rearrangement joins TRBV20-1 to TRBJ2-1, with 9 bases lining up with TRBD2. There are 14 residues in the CDR3. J gave up 7 bases and V 6 bases, and 10 bases lay outside the gene matches. Germline lookup yields CDR1 DFQATT and CDR2 SNEGSKA (reference sequence). The part of the CDR3 DNA that was read is TGCAGTGCAGTTGGCGGGGGGGCCTGGAATGAG. Translation: CSAVGGGAWNE. From start to end, the CDR3 is CSAVGGGAWNEQFF.

About this clone: The missing CDR3 end, 3 residues past where the read stops, is filled in from the germline J gene. The gene calls are TRBV5-6 and TRBJ2-7, with D perhaps TRBD1 (5 bases). V was shortened by 7 bases and J by 5 bases, with 22 bases between the two germline ends. The CDR3 runs to 15 residues. Germline-derived CDR1 and CDR2 are SGHDT and YYEEEE. CDR3 amino acids: CASAGDSYSWDEQYF. CDR3 bases read: TGTGCCAGCGCCGGAGACAGCTATTCTTGGGACGAG. Complete variable domain (other parts from reference TRBV5-6 and TRBJ2-7): DAGVTQSPTHLIKTRGQQVTLRCSPKSGHDTVSWYQQALGQGPQFIFQYYEEEERQRGNFPDRFSGHQFPNYSSELNVNALLLGDSALYLCASAGDSYSWDEQYFGPGTRLTVT.

As concerns this clone: The read ends 3 residues shy of where the CDR3 ends; the end is completed using the germline J gene. The chain employs TRBV19 and TRBJ2-7; TRBD1 aligns across 9 bases. The germline gives CDR1 LNHDA, CDR2 SQIVND (reference sequence). The CDR3 spans 15 residues. Trimming took 3 bases from V and 6 from J; bases not matched to a gene: 9. The covered CDR3 bases are TGTGCCAGTAGTATTTTGGGACAGGGTGAGAGCGAG. Translating it yields CASSILGQGESE. The full CDR3 protein reads CASSILGQGESEQYF.

As regards this clone: From the germline J gene comes the end of the CDR3, since the read stops 3 residues before it. J is TRBJ2-3 and V is TRBV7-2; 7 bases agree with TRBD1. The CDR3 length is 15 residues. CDR1 and CDR2 from the germline V gene are SGHTA and FQGNSA. The DNA read from the CDR3 is TGTGCCAGCAGCTTAGGACAGGGAGTCAAACAGCCG. It yields the protein CASSLGQGVKQP. The complete CDR3 sequence is CASSLGQGVKQPQYF.

Turning to this clone: The read terminates 3 residues ahead of where the CDR3 ends, so the germline J gene completes it. This chain links TRBV30 with TRBJ2-2; 10 bases match TRBD2. This CDR3 has 15 amino acids. In germline, CDR1 is GTSNPN, CDR2 SVGIG (reference sequence). J was trimmed by 6 bases and V by 5 bases; bases with no gene match: 9. The CDR3 protein is CAWGLGTSVSGELFF. CDR3 DNA, as far as it was read: TGTGCCTGGGGACTCGGGACTAGCGTTTCCGGGGAG.

Notes on this clone: With the read ending 3 residues before the CDR3 end, the germline J gene is used to fill in that end. The J gene is TRBJ2-1, the V gene TRBV11-2, with D hard to call. Looked up from germline, CDR1 is SGHAT and CDR2 is FQNNGV. The CDR3 spans 15 residues. V lost 4 bases to trimming and J lost 8 bases, with 18 bases between them. The chain's CDR3 is CASSSRIPSGYEQFF. The sequenced CDR3 bases are TGTGCCAGCAGCTCTAGGATCCCCTCTGGGTATGAG.

Turning to this clone: From the germline J gene comes the end of the CDR3, since the read stops 3 residues before it. This chain links TRBV5-3 with TRBJ1-5; no clear D. TRBV5-3 is an ORF for which the function is uncertain. V was shortened by 0 bases and J by 2 bases, with 9 bases between the two germline ends. The CDR3 totals 15 residues. The chain's CDR3 is CARSLADLGNQPQHF. CDR3 DNA, as far as it was read: TGTGCCAGAAGCTTGGCAGATTTGGGCAATCAGCCC.